One sample yielded the 4 T cell receptor beta chains listed below, sequenced in a study of molecular identifiers for immune sequencing clone quantification. MiXCR, run by TCRdb on the PCR reads, gives a single entry per CDR3 protein. The table records some 40,000 distinct CDR3 sequences, less than 20% of them present only once. The sample was naive CD8+ T cells from blood, with Jurkat cell RNA spiked in. The subset: FACS-sorted CD8+CD4-CCR7+CD45RA+ naive T cells. The origin of the receptors is a human donor in good health. Some libraries in this study had Jurkat cell RNA spiked in.

A word on this clonotype: Relative to the germline gene, one junction end is altered; a read error may explain this. The chain carries TRBV15 and TRBJ2-7; 8 bases match TRBD2. The CDR3 runs 17 residues. Germline CDR1 LNHNV, CDR2 YYDKDF (reference sequence). The CDR3, as DNA: TGTGCCACCAGCCTTGTTCCCCCGGGACTAGACCTATACGAGCTGTACTTC. Its translation is CATSLVPPGLDLYELYF. Filled out from reference TRBV15 and TRBJ2-7, the complete variable domain reads DAMVIQNPRYQVTQFGKPVTLSCSQTLNHNVMYWYQQKSSQAPKLLFHYYDKDFNNEADTPDNFQSRRPNTSFCFLDIRSPGLGDTAMYLCATSLVPPGLDLYELYFGPGTRLTVT.

With regard to this clonotype: This may be a read error: a much more frequent sequence differs by one nucleotide. It is likely a read error, because the conserved phenylalanine at the end of the CDR3 is missing. The V gene is TRBV11-2, the J gene TRBJ1-1, with D possibly TRBD1 on 6 matching bases. Germline values: CDR1 SGHAT, CDR2 FQNNGV. The V end was cut by 4 bases, the J end by 7 bases, with 22 bases between. There are 16 residues in the CDR3. CDR3 sequence reads: CASSSTQQGPGGEAFI. The CDR3 DNA reads as TGTGCCAGCAGCTCGACTCAACAGGGTCCCGGGGGTGAAGCTTTCATT.

Notes on this clonotype: A much larger clone differs from this one at a single base, so this may be a read error. The chain uses TRBV5-1 and TRBJ2-4; possibly TRBD1 or TRBD2 for D (6 bases each). V shed 4 bases and J shed 8 bases, with 19 bases lying between them. Germline values: CDR1 SGHRS, CDR2 YFSETQ. The CDR3 consists of 15 residues. CDR3 region: CASSLSPGDLDIQYF. The CDR3 coding sequence is TGCGCCAGCAGCCTATCCCCAGGGGACTTGGACATTCAGTACTTC.

The sample holds many counts of this clonotype. This chain connects TRBV4-1 to TRBJ2-5, with D possibly TRBD1 on 5 matching bases. Germline CDR1 MGHRA, CDR2 YSYEKL. The CDR3 is 15 amino acids. V gave up 1 base and J gave up 3 bases, with 12 bases separating them. The CDR3 loop is CASSQVGRVEETQYF. The CDR3 coding sequence is TGCGCCAGCAGCCAAGTCGGCAGGGTGGAAGAGACCCAGTACTTC.